This T cell receptor beta chain was sequenced in a study of T cells in Graves' hyperthyroidism and ophthalmopathy. The study's findings and limits: The model forecast ophthalmopathy, anticipating it by a median roughly 6.5 months before onset.

Trimming removed 3 bases from V and 5 bases from J, with 11 bases in between. Germline loops: CDR1 SGHTA, CDR2 FQGNSA. This CDR3 region has 13 residues. The hyperthyroidism was newly diagnosed and had lasted under 2 months; the patients were aged 18 to 65. Uncontrolled infections, other autoimmune diseases, pregnancy or lactation led to exclusion of patients. PBMCs came from 7.5 to 10 ml fresh peripheral blood. Of note for this clonotype: Its target is unknown.

RNA transcripts served as the template for amplifying TCR beta CDR3 regions. With the HTBI primer set, the TCR CDR3 went through a first round of RT-PCR. MiXCR was run by TCRdb on the multiplex PCR reads, yielding one entry per CDR3 protein. The table lists about 420,000 distinct CDR3 sequences, about a sixth of them singletons. The receptor's source is a woman between 18 and 29 years old with Graves' hyperthyroidism. The J gene is TRBJ2-7, the V gene TRBV7-2; D remains ambiguous. The sample was blood. Here the CDR3 reads CASSFVSVNEQYF. CDR3 DNA sequence: TGTGCCAGCAGCTTTGTTTCGGTCAACGAGCAGTACTTC.